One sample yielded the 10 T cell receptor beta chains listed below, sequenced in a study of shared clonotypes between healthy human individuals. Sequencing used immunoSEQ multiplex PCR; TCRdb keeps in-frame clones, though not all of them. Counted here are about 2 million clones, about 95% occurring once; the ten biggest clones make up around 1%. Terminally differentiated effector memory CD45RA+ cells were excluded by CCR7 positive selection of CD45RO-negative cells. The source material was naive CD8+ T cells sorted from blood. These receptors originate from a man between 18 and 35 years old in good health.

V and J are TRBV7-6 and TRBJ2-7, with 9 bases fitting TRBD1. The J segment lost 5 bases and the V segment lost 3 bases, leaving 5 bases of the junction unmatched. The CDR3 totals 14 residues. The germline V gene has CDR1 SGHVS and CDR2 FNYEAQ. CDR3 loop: CASSFGQGYHEQYF. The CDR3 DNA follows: TGTGCCAGCAGCTTCGGACAGGGGTACCACGAGCAGTACTTC.

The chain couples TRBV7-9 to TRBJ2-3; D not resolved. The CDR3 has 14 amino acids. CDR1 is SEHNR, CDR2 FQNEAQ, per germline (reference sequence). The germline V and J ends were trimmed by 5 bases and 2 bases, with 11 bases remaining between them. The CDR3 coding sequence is TGTGCCAGCAGCCCACCTGTTAACACAGATACGCAGTATTTT. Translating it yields CASSPPVNTDTQYF.

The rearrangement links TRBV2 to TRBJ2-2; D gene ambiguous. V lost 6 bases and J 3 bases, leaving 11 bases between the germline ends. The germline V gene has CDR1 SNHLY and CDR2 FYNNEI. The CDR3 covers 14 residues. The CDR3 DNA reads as TGTGCCAGCAGGGATTCTAGGTACACCGGGGAGCTGTTTTTT. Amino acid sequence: CASRDSRYTGELFF.

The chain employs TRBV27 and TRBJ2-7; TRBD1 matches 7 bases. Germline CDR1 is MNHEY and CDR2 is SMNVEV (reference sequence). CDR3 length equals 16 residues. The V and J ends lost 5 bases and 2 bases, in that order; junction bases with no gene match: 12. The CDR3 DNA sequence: TGTGCCAGCAGTCCCAAAGGGGGCCCCTTAACCTACGAGCAGTACTTC. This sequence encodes CASSPKGGPLTYEQYF.

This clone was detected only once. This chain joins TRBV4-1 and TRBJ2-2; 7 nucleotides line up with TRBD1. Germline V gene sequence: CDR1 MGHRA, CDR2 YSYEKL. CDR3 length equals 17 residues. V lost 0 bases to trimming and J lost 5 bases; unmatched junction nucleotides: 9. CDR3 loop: CASSQEGQGVGTGELFF. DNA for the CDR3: TGCGCCAGCAGCCAAGAGGGCCAGGGGGTCGGTACCGGGGAGCTGTTTTTT.

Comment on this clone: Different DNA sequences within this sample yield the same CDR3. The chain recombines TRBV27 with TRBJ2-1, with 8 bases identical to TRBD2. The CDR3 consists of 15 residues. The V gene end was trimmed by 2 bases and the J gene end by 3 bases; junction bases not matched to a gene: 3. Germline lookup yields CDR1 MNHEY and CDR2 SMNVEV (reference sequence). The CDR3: CASSLISGSYNEQFF. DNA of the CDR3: TGTGCCAGCAGTTTAATCAGCGGGAGCTACAATGAGCAGTTCTTC.

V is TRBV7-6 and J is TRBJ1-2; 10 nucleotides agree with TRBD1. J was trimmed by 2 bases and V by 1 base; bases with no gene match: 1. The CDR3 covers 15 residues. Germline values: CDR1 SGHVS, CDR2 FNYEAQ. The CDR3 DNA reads TGTGCCAGCAGCTTAGGGACAGGGGGGAACTATGGCTACACCTTC. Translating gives CASSLGTGGNYGYTF.

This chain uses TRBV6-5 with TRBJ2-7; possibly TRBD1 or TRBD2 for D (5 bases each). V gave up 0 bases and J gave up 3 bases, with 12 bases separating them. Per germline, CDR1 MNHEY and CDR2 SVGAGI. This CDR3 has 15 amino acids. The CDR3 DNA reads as TGTGCCAGCAGTTACTCGAGGGGAATGGGCTACGAGCAGTACTTC. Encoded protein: CASSYSRGMGYEQYF.

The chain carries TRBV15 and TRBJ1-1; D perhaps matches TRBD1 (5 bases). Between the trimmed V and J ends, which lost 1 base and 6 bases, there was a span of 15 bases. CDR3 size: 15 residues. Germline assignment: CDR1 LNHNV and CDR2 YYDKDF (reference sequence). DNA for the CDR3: TGTGCCACCAGCAGAGTGTTCGGGGGGGACGCTGAAGCTTTCTTT. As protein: CATSRVFGGDAEAFF.

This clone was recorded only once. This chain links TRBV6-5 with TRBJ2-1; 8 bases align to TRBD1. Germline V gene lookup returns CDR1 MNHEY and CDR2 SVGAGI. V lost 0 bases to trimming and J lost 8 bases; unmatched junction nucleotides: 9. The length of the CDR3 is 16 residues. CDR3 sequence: CASSYSAGQVWHEQFF. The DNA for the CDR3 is TGTGCCAGCAGTTACTCGGCGGGACAGGTGTGGCATGAGCAGTTCTTC.